Shown below are 7 T cell receptor beta chains from a single sample sequenced in a study of PD-1 blockade in classical Hodgkin lymphoma. All trial patients relapsed after autologous stem cell transplantation. Sequencing was performed with immunoSEQ multiplex PCR; in TCRdb, only in-frame clones are kept and a portion is missing. Among roughly 20,000 clones listed, approximately 90% were seen once. Material: peripheral blood mononuclear cells (PBMCs), obtained before the second cycle of nivolumab. These receptors came from a human donor with classical Hodgkin lymphoma.

The genes are TRBV7-9 and TRBJ2-5; 7 bases are a match to TRBD1. In germline, CDR1 is SEHNR, CDR2 FQNEAQ (reference sequence). The CDR3 runs to 15 residues. The J segment lost 1 base and the V segment lost 3 bases, leaving 5 bases of the junction unmatched. The CDR3 is CASSFPRGTQETQYF. CDR3 sequence (DNA): TGTGCCAGCAGCTTCCCCAGGGGGACCCAAGAGACCCAGTACTTC.

The chain is built from TRBV7-9 and TRBJ1-1; TRBD1 matches 7 bases. J was trimmed by 2 bases and V by 5 bases; bases with no gene match: 14. The CDR3 sequence is 17 residues long. The germline V gene has CDR1 SEHNR and CDR2 FQNEAQ (reference sequence). The DNA for the CDR3 is TGTGCCAGCAGCACCCAGGGGAGGGGGCCCTTCAACACTGAAGCTTTCTTT. This sequence encodes CASSTQGRGPFNTEAFF.

V is TRBV5-1 and J is TRBJ1-1; D is ambiguous. The V gene's germline CDR1 is SGHRS and CDR2 YFSETQ. The germline V and J ends were trimmed by 2 bases and 4 bases, with 9 bases remaining between them. The CDR3 spans 13 residues. In DNA, the CDR3 is TGCGCCAGCAGCTTTGAGAGAGGCACTGAAGCTTTCTTT. The encoded protein is CASSFERGTEAFF.

The chain uses TRBV27 and TRBJ2-5; 11 bases map to TRBD2. Per germline, CDR1 MNHEY and CDR2 SMNVEV (reference sequence). This CDR3 contains 16 residues. V trimming: 2 bases; J trimming: 6 bases; junction bases outside the gene matches: 8. DNA of the CDR3: TGTGCCAGCAGTTTAACACTTTCTAGCGGGGGGAAGACCCAGTACTTC. Protein: CASSLTLSSGGKTQYF.

CDR3 DNA: TGCGCCAGCAGCCAAGATAATGGCGTAGGGACCCAGTACTTC. Translation gives CASSQDNGVGTQYF. The chain links TRBV4-3 to TRBJ2-5, with no clear D. The CDR3 has 14 amino acids. V was shortened by 0 bases and J by 7 bases, with 12 bases between the two germline ends. Germline CDR1 is LGHNA and CDR2 is YSLEER.

V is TRBV6-1 and J is TRBJ1-5; tentatively, D is TRBD1 (6 bases). Germline loops: CDR1 MNHNS, CDR2 SASEGT. The V gene lost 2 bases and the J gene lost 2 bases, with 13 bases spanning the gap. The CDR3 sequence is 16 residues long. CDR3 sequence reads: CASSEMSGVGNQPQHF. The CDR3 DNA sequence: TGTGCCAGCAGTGAAATGTCAGGGGTTGGCAATCAGCCCCAGCATTTT.

The chain has TRBV9 and TRBJ2-3; unclear D gene. Germline V gives CDR1 SGDLS, CDR2 YYNGEE. CDR3 size: 15 residues. V was cut by 6 bases and J by 1 base, with 15 bases left in between. The CDR3 loop is CASNEEIGGTDTQYF. The CDR3, as DNA: TGTGCCAGCAACGAGGAGATAGGCGGCACAGATACGCAGTATTTT.